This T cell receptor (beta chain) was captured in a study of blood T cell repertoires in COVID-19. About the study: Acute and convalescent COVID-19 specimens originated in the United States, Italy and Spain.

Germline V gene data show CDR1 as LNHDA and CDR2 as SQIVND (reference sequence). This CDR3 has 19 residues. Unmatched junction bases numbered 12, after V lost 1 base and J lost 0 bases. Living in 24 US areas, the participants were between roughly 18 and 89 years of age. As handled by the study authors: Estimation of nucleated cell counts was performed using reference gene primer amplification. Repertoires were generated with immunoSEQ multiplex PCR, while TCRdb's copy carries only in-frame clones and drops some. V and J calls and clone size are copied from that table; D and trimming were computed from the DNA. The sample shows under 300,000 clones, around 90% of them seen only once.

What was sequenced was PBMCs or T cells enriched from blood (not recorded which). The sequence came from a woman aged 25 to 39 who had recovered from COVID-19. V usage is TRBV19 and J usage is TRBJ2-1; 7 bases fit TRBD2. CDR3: CASSIGRDYSLSSYNEQFF. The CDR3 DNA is TGTGCCAGTAGTATAGGCCGGGACTACTCGTTGAGCTCCTACAATGAGCAGTTCTTC.